A single sample gave rise to the 24 T cell receptor beta chains below, sequenced in a study of T-cell reconstitution after alpha-beta-depleted transplantation in children. As it was prepared, the TCRbeta library received unique molecular identifiers. TCRdb redid the calling of the PCR reads with MiXCR, one entry per CDR3 protein. Among 120,000 or so distinct CDR3 sequences listed, 10% were seen once. Specimen: PBMCs from the stem cell graft donor, collected from the stem cell graft. All receptors come from a human donor who donated a stem cell graft to a child with acute lymphoblastic leukemia.

This clonotype was recorded many times. This chain joins TRBV5-1 and TRBJ2-3, with 10 bases identical to TRBD2. CDR1 and CDR2 (germline): SGHRS, YFSETQ. V was clipped by 3 bases and J by 5 bases; unmatched bases: 9. The CDR3 sequence is 16 residues long. CDR3 sequence (DNA): TGCGCCAGCAGCTCCCGGCTAGCGGGAGTACGAGATACGCAGTATTTT. As protein: CASSSRLAGVRDTQYF.

This clonotype was detected only once. The germline gene is not matched at one end of the junction; a read error may be the cause. The chain has TRBV7-9 and TRBJ2-2, with 7 bases matching TRBD2. Per the germline V gene, CDR1 is SEHNR and CDR2 is FQNEAQ (reference sequence). The CDR3 runs to 16 residues. The CDR3 is CASSRPGTTNTGELFF. In DNA form, the CDR3 reads TGTGCCAGCAGCCGCCCCGGGACTACCAACACTGGGGAGCTGTTTTTT.

This clonotype appeared many times. CDR3 protein: CASSLTSGGANTGELFF. Written as DNA, the CDR3 is TGTGCCAGCAGCTTGACTAGCGGGGGGGCGAACACCGGGGAGCTGTTTTTT. J is TRBJ2-2 and V is TRBV5-5; 13 nucleotides line up with TRBD2. Germline-derived CDR1 and CDR2 are SGHKS and YYEKEE (reference sequence). The CDR3 is 17 residues long. With V trimmed by 1 base and J by 0 bases, 0 bases remained unmatched. Full variable domain (remainder filled in from reference TRBV5-5 and TRBJ2-2): DAGVTQSPTHLIKTRGQQVTLRCSPISGHKSVSWYQQVLGQGPQFIFQYYEKEERGRGNFPDRFSARQFPNYSSELNVNALLLGDSALYLCASSLTSGGANTGELFFGEGSRLTVL.

This clonotype was detected many times. The chain carries TRBV5-1 and TRBJ2-2; 8 bases match TRBD1. The CDR3 is 15 residues long. Germline-derived CDR1 and CDR2 are SGHRS and YFSETQ. Trimming removed 3 bases from V and 1 base from J; junction bases left unmatched: 2. CDR3 in DNA: TGCGCCAGCAGCTGGGACAGGATGAACACCGGGGAGCTGTTTTTT. Translating it yields CASSWDRMNTGELFF. Full variable domain (missing parts from reference TRBV5-1 and TRBJ2-2): KAGVTQTPRYLIKTRGQQVTLSCSPISGHRSVSWYQQTPGQGLQFLFEYFSETQRNKGNFPGRFSGRQFSNSRSEMNVSTLELGDSALYLCASSWDRMNTGELFFGEGSRLTVL.

In this sample, this clonotype turned up many times. The chain carries TRBV7-9 and TRBJ2-5; D remains unclear. This CDR3 comprises 16 residues. CDR1 and CDR2 (germline): SEHNR, FQNEAQ (reference sequence). V lost 4 bases and J 2 bases, leaving 17 bases between the germline ends. The CDR3 DNA reads TGTGCCAGCAGCTACCTTGGGGTCGAAGGGCAAGAGACCCAGTACTTC. Protein: CASSYLGVEGQETQYF.

This clonotype was picked up many times. The gene calls are TRBV12-3 or TRBV12-4 and TRBJ2-1; 10 bases are a match to TRBD1. The CDR3 is 17 residues long. Losses at the gene ends were 1 base for V and 5 bases for J; bases not matched to a gene: 8. The chain's CDR3 is CASSLGVGQGEHNEQFF. The CDR3 nucleotides are TGTGCCAGCAGTTTAGGGGTTGGACAGGGGGAACACAATGAGCAGTTCTTC.

In this sample, this clonotype turned up once. The chain links TRBV18 to TRBJ2-1; no firm D call. Trimming shortened V by 3 bases and J by 7 bases, and 10 bases separated the two germline ends. Germline V gene data show CDR1 as KGHSH and CDR2 as LQKENI. CDR3 length equals 13 residues. The CDR3 region has the DNA TGTGCCAGCTCACCGCCAACAGAGAATGAGCAGTTCTTC. Translated, it gives CASSPPTENEQFF.

This clonotype occurred many times. This chain uses TRBV30 with TRBJ2-7; D unclear. Germline V lookup: CDR1 GTSNPN, CDR2 SVGIG (reference sequence). The CDR3 extends over 14 amino acids. V gave up 4 bases and J gave up 1 base, with 14 bases separating them. The CDR3 here is CAWTRTPRSYEQYF. The CDR3 DNA sequence: TGTGCCTGGACGCGGACCCCGAGGTCCTACGAGCAGTACTTC.

This clonotype was counted at least ten times. DNA for the CDR3: TGTGCCAGCGCCTTGGGAGGGCCGGTCAATGAGCAGTTCTTC. Amino acids: CASALGGPVNEQFF. This chain connects TRBV27 to TRBJ2-1; TRBD2 aligns across 7 bases. From germline, CDR1 is MNHEY and CDR2 SMNVEV (reference sequence). This CDR3 is 14 amino acids long. The V segment lost 8 bases and the J segment 6 bases; nucleotides outside the gene matches: 10.

Note on this clonotype: It may be a read error: a sequence one base away is much more abundant. The gene calls are TRBV11-2 and TRBJ2-2; 7 nucleotides agree with TRBD2. The J segment lost 4 bases and the V segment lost 5 bases, leaving 7 bases of the junction unmatched. Germline V lookup: CDR1 SGHAT, CDR2 FQNNGV. The CDR3 is 15 residues long. This CDR3 is CASSTTSQGTGELFF. The DNA of the CDR3 is TGTGCCAGCAGCACGACTAGCCAAGGCACCGGGGAGCTGTTTTTT.

This clonotype was seen ten or more times. The CDR3 region has the DNA TGTGCCAGCTCACCAAGTAGGGAGACCCAGTACTTC. Residues: CASSPSRETQYF. The chain employs TRBV18 and TRBJ2-5; D remains ambiguous. Trimming took 2 bases from V and 5 from J, leaving 6 bases between them. Per germline, CDR1 KGHSH and CDR2 LQKENI. The CDR3 loop spans 12 amino acids. Looking up the rest from reference TRBV18 and TRBJ2-5 gives the full variable domain: NAGVMQNPRHLVRRRGQEARLRCSPMKGHSHVYWYRQLPEEGLKFMVYLQKENIIDESGMPKERFSAEFPKEGPSILRIQQVVRGDSAAYFCASSPSRETQYFGPGTRLLVL.

Ten or more counts support this clonotype. The V gene is TRBV6-1, the J gene TRBJ2-4; 8 nucleotides agree with TRBD1. Germline CDR1 is MNHNS and CDR2 is SASEGT. The CDR3 consists of 17 residues. J was trimmed by 1 base and V by 2 bases; bases with no gene match: 7. CDR3 amino acids: CASSERMRQGAKNIQYF. The CDR3 DNA reads TGTGCCAGCAGTGAACGAATGCGACAGGGGGCCAAAAACATTCAGTACTTC.

At least ten counts were recorded for this clonotype. The chain carries TRBV5-1 and TRBJ2-7; unclear D gene. The length of the CDR3 is 13 residues. Trimming removed 3 bases from V and 5 bases from J, with 12 bases in between. CDR1 and CDR2 (germline): SGHRS, YFSETQ. The CDR3 region is CASSWALGNEQYF. CDR3 nucleotides: TGCGCCAGCAGCTGGGCCCTTGGTAACGAGCAGTACTTC.

This clonotype was seen more than once but under ten times. The V and J genes are TRBV6-2 or TRBV6-3 and TRBJ2-1, with TRBD2 matching 8 bases. Germline V lookup: CDR1 MNHEY, CDR2 SVGEGT. The junction had 16 bases not matched to a gene; V was cut back by 2 bases and J by 7 bases. CDR3 length: 18 residues. CDR3 in DNA: TGTGCCAGCAGTTACCCGGGGTTACCCGGGACTAGGGGGAATGAGCAGTTCTTC. Amino acid sequence: CASSYPGLPGTRGNEQFF.

In this sample, this clonotype turned up many times. The V gene is TRBV12-3 or TRBV12-4, the J gene TRBJ1-5, with D unresolved. The CDR3 has 14 amino acids. V was pared by 5 bases and J by 3 bases, with 11 bases between. CDR3 nucleotides: TGTGCCAGCAGTCATTCGGGCCTCAATCAGCCCCAGCATTTT. Protein: CASSHSGLNQPQHF.

In this sample, this clonotype turned up many times. This chain joins TRBV24-1 and TRBJ2-7, with 7 positions matching TRBD1. This CDR3 comprises 16 residues. Germline CDR1 KGHDR, CDR2 SFDVKD. After removal of 8 bases from V and 3 bases from J, the junction contained 15 bases not matched to a gene. CDR3 region: CATIRDRPSGYYEQYF. The CDR3 nucleotides read TGTGCCACCATACGGGACAGACCCTCGGGCTACTACGAGCAGTACTTC.

In this sample, this clonotype turned up many times. V is TRBV7-2 and J is TRBJ1-1, with 9 bases lining up with TRBD1. Germline lookup yields CDR1 SGHTA and CDR2 FQGNSA. Unmatched junction bases numbered 13, after V lost 2 bases and J lost 3 bases. The CDR3 length is 18 residues. The chain's CDR3 is CASSLNPGTGRSDTEAFF. The CDR3, as DNA: TGTGCCAGCAGCTTAAACCCCGGGACAGGGAGGTCGGACACTGAAGCTTTCTTT.

The sample holds many counts of this clonotype. The V call is TRBV4-1, the J call TRBJ2-3; TRBD1 matches at 8 bases. This CDR3 region has 16 residues. Germline V CDR1 and CDR2: MGHRA, YSYEKL. J gave up 5 bases and V 1 base, and 8 bases lay outside the gene matches. The CDR3 sequence: CASSQVPGGRKDTQYF. CDR3 DNA sequence: TGCGCCAGCAGCCAAGTTCCAGGGGGCCGTAAAGATACGCAGTATTTT.

The chain employs TRBV28 and TRBJ1-6, with TRBD1 as a possible D gene (6 bases). V dropped 6 bases and J dropped 9 bases, with 15 bases sitting between them. Germline V gene sequence: CDR1 MDHEN, CDR2 SYDVKM. The CDR3 sequence is 14 residues long. CDR3 in amino acids: CASRRTVRISPLHF. DNA of the CDR3: TGTGCCAGCAGGCGGACAGTGAGAATTTCACCCCTCCACTTT.

This clonotype was observed at least ten times. The genes are TRBV20-1 and TRBJ1-5; maybe TRBD1 (5 bases). CDR3 length equals 15 residues. Per the germline V gene, CDR1 is DFQATT and CDR2 is SNEGSKA (reference sequence). V shed 2 bases and J shed 0 bases, with 11 bases lying between them. CDR3 DNA sequence: TGCAGTGCTAGATTCGGGACGTATAGCAATCAGCCCCAGCATTTT. This translates into CSARFGTYSNQPQHF.

The chain recombines TRBV12-5 with TRBJ2-7; D perhaps matches TRBD2 (5 bases). The CDR3 spans 15 residues. V shed 6 bases and J shed 0 bases, with 15 bases lying between them. In germline, CDR1 is LGHNT, CDR2 FRNRAP. The CDR3 sequence: CASGPGIAGSYEQYF. The CDR3 DNA reads as TGTGCTAGTGGCCCCGGGATCGCTGGCTCCTACGAGCAGTACTTC.

At least ten counts were recorded for this clonotype. The rearrangement joins TRBV5-1 to TRBJ1-1, with D unresolved. Deletions cut 0 bases from V and 0 bases from J, with 12 bases between. Per germline, CDR1 SGHRS and CDR2 YFSETQ. The CDR3 loop spans 16 amino acids. The CDR3 bases are TGCGCCAGCAGCTTGGAGGGAAGACGGATGAACACTGAAGCTTTCTTT. Protein: CASSLEGRRMNTEAFF.

This clonotype appeared many times. V is TRBV5-6 and J is TRBJ1-2; the match to TRBD1 covers 9 bases. There are 15 residues in the CDR3. Per germline, CDR1 SGHDT and CDR2 YYEEEE. Trimming at V came to 1 base and at J to 8 bases, leaving 9 bases not matched to a gene. This chain's CDR3 is CASSLTLGQGLGYTF. The CDR3 region has the DNA TGTGCCAGCAGCTTGACCCTCGGACAGGGGCTCGGCTACACCTTC.

The sample holds many counts of this clonotype. The V call is TRBV20-1, the J call TRBJ1-2, with a weak D call TRBD1 (5 bases). V was shortened by 0 bases and J by 8 bases, with 13 bases between the two germline ends. Germline V CDR1 and CDR2: DFQATT, SNEGSKA (reference sequence). The CDR3 extends over 13 amino acids. This CDR3 reads CSARDPQEGGYTF. The CDR3 DNA sequence: TGCAGTGCTAGAGATCCACAGGAGGGGGGCTACACCTTC.